This T cell receptor (beta chain) is from a study of T cell responses to AZD1222 COVID-19 vaccine. Study results and caveats: Most donors were white British and more were female, and clonal diversity was possibly underestimated. Vaccine-associated CD4 TCRs ranged over spike, dominating at 160-218 and 743-854.

TCRdb's copy holds only in-frame clones and misses some; the assay was immunoSEQ multiplex PCR. Of tens of thousands of clones listed, around 91% are singletons. The CDR3 covers 15 residues. In the case of this clone: Its antigen is not identified.

Sequencing used peripheral blood, obtained on day 0 of MenACWY control vaccination. This receptor was identified in an adult in good health. The V gene is TRBV7-5, the J gene TRBJ2-7. TRBV7-5 is an annotated pseudogene. DNA of the CDR3: TGTGCCAGAAGCTTAGATAGGGCCCCGCCAGACGAGCAGTACTTC. This gives the protein CARSLDRAPPDEQYF.